Given below is one T cell receptor beta chain in context. Multiplex touch-down PCR with TRB-A/B primers amplified rearranged V-D-J TRB sequences. One entry per CDR3 protein results from TCRdb running MiXCR on the multiplex PCR reads. The table lists about 13,000 distinct CDR3 sequences, approximately 40% of them singletons, with more than 6.5% in the top ten. Amplification of TCR beta used genomic DNA extracted from peripheral blood. The sample originates from a study of T cell repertoires in aging, cancer and after chemotherapy. V lost 5 bases to trimming and J lost 3 bases, with 11 bases between them. CDR1 is GTSNPN and CDR2 is SVGIG in the germline V gene (reference sequence). The CDR3 has 13 residues.

The sequence was collected from a human donor in good health. The donor label of this sample is uncertain. Sequenced: blood. The chain carries TRBV30 and TRBJ1-3; TRBD1 might be the D (6 bases). CDR3: CAWSGTYGNTIYF. The CDR3 DNA is TGTGCCTGGTCCGGGACATATGGAAACACCATATATTTT.